This T cell receptor (beta chain) is drawn from a study of CD8+ T cells in alopecia areata. Treatment reported: oral pan-JAK inhibitor, 5-10 mg twice daily. With 7 bases removed from V and 4 bases from J, the gap between germline ends came to 5 bases. The CDR3 extends over 10 amino acids. cDNA serving as the sequencing template came from extracted, reverse transcribed RNA. Generated by immunoSEQ multiplex PCR, the TCRdb table keeps only in-frame clones and is missing some. The profile shows over 150,000 clones, 55% to 75% of them singletons. This sequence was found in a human donor with alopecia areata. This sample comprised CD4+ T cells sorted from blood, obtained at week 24, from a patient treated with tofacitinib. The chain has TRBV23-1 and TRBJ2-7; D is uncertain. TRBV23-1 has ORF status, its function being uncertain. This CDR3 is CASIRYEQYF. The CDR3 nucleotides read TGCGCCAGCATTCGTTACGAGCAGTACTTC.